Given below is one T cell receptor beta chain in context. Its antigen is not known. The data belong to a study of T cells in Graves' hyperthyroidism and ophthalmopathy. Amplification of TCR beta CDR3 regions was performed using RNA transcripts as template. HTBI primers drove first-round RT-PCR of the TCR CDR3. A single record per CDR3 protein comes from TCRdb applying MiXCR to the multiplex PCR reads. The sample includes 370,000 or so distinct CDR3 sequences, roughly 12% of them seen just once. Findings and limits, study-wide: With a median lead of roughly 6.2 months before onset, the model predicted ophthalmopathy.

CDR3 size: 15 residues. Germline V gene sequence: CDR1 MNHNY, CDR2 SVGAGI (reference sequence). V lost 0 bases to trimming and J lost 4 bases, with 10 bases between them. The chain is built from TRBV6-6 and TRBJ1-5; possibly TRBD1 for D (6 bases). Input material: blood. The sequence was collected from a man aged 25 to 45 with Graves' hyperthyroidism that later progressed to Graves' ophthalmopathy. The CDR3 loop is CASSYSQGTNQPQHF. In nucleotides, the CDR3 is TGTGCCAGCAGTTACTCACAGGGTACTAATCAGCCCCAGCATTTT.